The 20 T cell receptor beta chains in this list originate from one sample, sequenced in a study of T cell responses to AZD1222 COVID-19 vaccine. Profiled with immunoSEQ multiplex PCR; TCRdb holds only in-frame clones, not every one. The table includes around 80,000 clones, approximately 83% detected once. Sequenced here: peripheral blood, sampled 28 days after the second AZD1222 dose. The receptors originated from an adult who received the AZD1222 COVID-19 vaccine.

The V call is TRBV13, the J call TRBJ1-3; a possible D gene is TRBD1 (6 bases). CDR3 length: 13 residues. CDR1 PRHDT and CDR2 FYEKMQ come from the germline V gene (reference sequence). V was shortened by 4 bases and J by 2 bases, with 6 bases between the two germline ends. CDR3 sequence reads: CASSYRAGNTIYF. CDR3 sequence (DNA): TGTGCCAGCAGCTACAGGGCTGGAAACACCATATATTTT.

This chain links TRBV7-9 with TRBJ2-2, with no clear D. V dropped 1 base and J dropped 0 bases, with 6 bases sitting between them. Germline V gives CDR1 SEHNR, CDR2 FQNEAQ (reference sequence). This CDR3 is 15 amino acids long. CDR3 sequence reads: CASSLVRPNTGELFF. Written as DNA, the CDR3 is TGTGCCAGCAGCTTAGTGCGGCCGAACACCGGGGAGCTGTTTTTT.

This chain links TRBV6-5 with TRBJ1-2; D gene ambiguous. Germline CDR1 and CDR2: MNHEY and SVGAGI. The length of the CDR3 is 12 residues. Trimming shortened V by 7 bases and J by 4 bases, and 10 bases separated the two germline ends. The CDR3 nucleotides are TGTGCCAGCAAACGGTTGGGCTATGGCTACACCTTC. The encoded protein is CASKRLGYGYTF.

The CDR3 nucleotides are TGTGCCAGCAGCGCACGAACGGGACTAGCGGGCGGGAGCACAGATACGCAGTATTTT. Residues: CASSARTGLAGGSTDTQYF. The rearrangement uses TRBV7-2 and TRBJ2-3; 12 bases line up with TRBD2. CDR3 length: 19 amino acids. Unmatched junction bases numbered 12, after V lost 5 bases and J lost 0 bases. CDR1 and CDR2 (germline): SGHTA, FQGNSA.

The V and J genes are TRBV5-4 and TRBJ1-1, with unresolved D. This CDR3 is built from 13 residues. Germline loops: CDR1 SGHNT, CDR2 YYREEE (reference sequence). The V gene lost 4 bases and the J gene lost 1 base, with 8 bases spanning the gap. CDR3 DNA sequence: TGTGCCAGCAGCCCGACCGGGAACACTGAAGCTTTCTTT. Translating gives CASSPTGNTEAFF.

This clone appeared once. The CDR3 nucleotides read TGTGCCAGCAGTTACAGGGAGGACACTGAAGCTTTCTTT. Translating it yields CASSYREDTEAFF. The rearrangement links TRBV6-5 to TRBJ1-1; D is uncertain. The V end lost 2 bases, the J end lost 3 bases, and 7 bases lay between the germline ends. CDR3 size: 13 residues. Germline CDR1 and CDR2: MNHEY and SVGAGI.

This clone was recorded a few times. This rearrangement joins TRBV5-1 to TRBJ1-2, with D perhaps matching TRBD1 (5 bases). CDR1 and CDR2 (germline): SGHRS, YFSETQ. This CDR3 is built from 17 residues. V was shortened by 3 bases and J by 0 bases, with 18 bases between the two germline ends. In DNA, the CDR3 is TGCGCCAGCAGCTCCTCCTGGGACGCCCGTACTAACTATGGCTACACCTTC. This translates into CASSSSWDARTNYGYTF.

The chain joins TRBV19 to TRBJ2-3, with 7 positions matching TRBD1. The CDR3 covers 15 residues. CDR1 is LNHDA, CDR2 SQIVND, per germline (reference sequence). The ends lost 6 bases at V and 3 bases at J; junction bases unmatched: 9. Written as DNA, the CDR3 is TGTGCCAGTAGAGATACAGGGGTGGGGACAGATACGCAGTATTTT. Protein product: CASRDTGVGTDTQYF.

CDR3 in DNA: TGTGCCAGCAGAAGAGGAGGGGAGACCCAGTACTTC. Its protein product is CASRRGGETQYF. The chain links TRBV27 to TRBJ2-5; possible D gene TRBD2, 6 bases. The CDR3 runs 12 residues. Germline values: CDR1 MNHEY, CDR2 SMNVEV (reference sequence). V was clipped by 6 bases and J by 5 bases, with 10 bases between them.

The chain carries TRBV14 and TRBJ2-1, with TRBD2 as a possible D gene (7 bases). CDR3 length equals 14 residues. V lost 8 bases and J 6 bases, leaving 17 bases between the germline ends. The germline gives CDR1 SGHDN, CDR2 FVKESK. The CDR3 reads CASQRGGIVNEQFF. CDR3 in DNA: TGTGCCAGCCAGAGGGGGGGGATAGTCAATGAGCAGTTCTTC.

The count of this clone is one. CDR3 coding DNA: TGTGCCAGCGCAGAGCGGGGGGGCTACACAGATACGCAGTATTTT. Amino acids: CASAERGGYTDTQYF. This chain joins TRBV6-5 and TRBJ2-3; TRBD2 agrees at 10 bases. This CDR3 spans 15 amino acids. V trimming: 8 bases; J trimming: 2 bases; junction bases outside the gene matches: 7. CDR1 is MNHEY, CDR2 SVGAGI, per germline.

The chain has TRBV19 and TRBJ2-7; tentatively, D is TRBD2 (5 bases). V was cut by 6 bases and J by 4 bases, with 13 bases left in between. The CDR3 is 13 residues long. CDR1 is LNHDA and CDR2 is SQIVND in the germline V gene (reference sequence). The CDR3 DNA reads TGTGCCAGTAGAGGATCCGGGGATTACGAGCAGTACTTC. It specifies CASRGSGDYEQYF.

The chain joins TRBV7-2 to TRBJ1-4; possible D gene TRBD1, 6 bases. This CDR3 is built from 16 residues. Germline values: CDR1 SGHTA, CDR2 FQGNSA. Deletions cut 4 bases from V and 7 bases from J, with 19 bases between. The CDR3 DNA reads TGTGCCAGCAGCTCAGGGGTCGGACAGCTGATTGAAAAACTGTTTTTT. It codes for CASSSGVGQLIEKLFF.

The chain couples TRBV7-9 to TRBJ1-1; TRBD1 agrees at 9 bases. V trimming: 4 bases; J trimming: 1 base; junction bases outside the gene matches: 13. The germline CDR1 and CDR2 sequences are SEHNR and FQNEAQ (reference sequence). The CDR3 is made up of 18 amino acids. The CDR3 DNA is TGTGCCAGCAGCTCATCGGACAGGGGATTTGGGAGGAACACTGAAGCTTTCTTT. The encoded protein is CASSSSDRGFGRNTEAFF.

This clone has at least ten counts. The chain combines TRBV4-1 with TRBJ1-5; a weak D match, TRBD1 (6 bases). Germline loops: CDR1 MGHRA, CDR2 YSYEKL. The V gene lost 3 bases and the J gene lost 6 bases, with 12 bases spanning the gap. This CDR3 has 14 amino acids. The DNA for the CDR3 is TGCGCCAGCAGCCATCCCCAGGGGAGTCAGCCCCAGCATTTT. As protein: CASSHPQGSQPQHF.

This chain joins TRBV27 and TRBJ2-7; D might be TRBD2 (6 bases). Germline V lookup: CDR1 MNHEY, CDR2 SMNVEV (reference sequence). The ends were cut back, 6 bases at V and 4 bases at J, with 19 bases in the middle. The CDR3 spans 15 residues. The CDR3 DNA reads TGTGCCAGCAGGGACTCCGGGGGTTTCCCTTACGAGCAGTACTTC. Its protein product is CASRDSGGFPYEQYF.

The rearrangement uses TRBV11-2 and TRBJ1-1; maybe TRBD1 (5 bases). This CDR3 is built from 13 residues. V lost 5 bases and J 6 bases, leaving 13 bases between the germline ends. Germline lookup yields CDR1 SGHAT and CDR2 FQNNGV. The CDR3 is CASSMTVSAEAFF. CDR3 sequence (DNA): TGTGCCAGCAGCATGACAGTTTCTGCTGAAGCTTTCTTT.

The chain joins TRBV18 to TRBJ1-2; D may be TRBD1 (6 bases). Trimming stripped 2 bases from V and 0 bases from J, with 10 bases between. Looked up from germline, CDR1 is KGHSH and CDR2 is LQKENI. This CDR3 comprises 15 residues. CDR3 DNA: TGTGCCAGCTCACCAGGTGCAGGGGCTAACTATGGCTACACCTTC. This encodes CASSPGAGANYGYTF.

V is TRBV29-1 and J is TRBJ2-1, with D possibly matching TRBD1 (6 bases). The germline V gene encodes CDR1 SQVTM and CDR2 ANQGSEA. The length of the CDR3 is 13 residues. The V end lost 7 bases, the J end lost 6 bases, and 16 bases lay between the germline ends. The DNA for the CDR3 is TGCAGCGAAACAGGGTTGACGGGCAATGAGCAGTTCTTC. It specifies CSETGLTGNEQFF.

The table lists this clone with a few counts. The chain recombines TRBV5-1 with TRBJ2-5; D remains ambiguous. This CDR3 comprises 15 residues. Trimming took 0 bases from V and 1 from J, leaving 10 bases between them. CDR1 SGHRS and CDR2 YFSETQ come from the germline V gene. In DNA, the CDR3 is TGCGCCAGCAGCTTGGTCCAGGTGGCCCAAGAGACCCAGTACTTC. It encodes CASSLVQVAQETQYF.